This TCR beta chain was sequenced during a study of T cells in Graves' hyperthyroidism and ophthalmopathy. General study results and limits: Median prediction lead before ophthalmopathy onset was 5 to 7.5 months with the model. Researchers found most expanded thyroid clonotypes above 0.001 in blood as well.

In germline, CDR1 is GTSNPN, CDR2 SVGIG (reference sequence). The length of the CDR3 is 15 residues. J lost 0 bases, V lost 2 bases, and 5 bases had no gene match. Template material for amplifying TCR beta CDR3 regions consisted of RNA transcripts. The HTBI set primed first-round TCR CDR3 RT-PCR. One entry per CDR3 protein, called by TCRdb with MiXCR from the multiplex PCR reads. There are hundreds of thousands of distinct CDR3 sequences in the sample; 15% to 20% occur only once, and less than 3.5% lies in the top ten. Note on this clonotype: Its target is not known.

Diagnoses used clinical symptoms, serum thyroxine and TRAb, thyroid ultrasound and orbital computed tomography. It was less than 13 ml of fresh peripheral blood that supplied the PBMCs. The clonotype comes from a woman between 40 and 50 years old with Graves' ophthalmopathy. The chain employs TRBV30 and TRBJ2-3; the match to TRBD2 covers 7 bases. Material: blood. CDR3 coding DNA: TGTGCCTGGAGTTTGCTAGCGGCGAGCACAGATACGCAGTATTTT. This translates into CAWSLLAASTDTQYF.